The next 23 T cell receptor beta chains were all read from a single sample in a study of blood T cell repertoires in COVID-19. Sequencing used immunoSEQ multiplex PCR; TCRdb keeps in-frame clones, though not all of them. Among approximately 200,000 clones listed, approximately 84% were seen once. Input material: peripheral blood. Receptor source: a man in his fifties with acute or convalescent COVID-19.

The CDR3 protein is CASSYRGRETQYF. CDR3 DNA: TGTGCCAGCAGTTACAGGGGGCGCGAGACCCAGTACTTC. The rearrangement links TRBV12-3 or TRBV12-4 to TRBJ2-5, with 9 bases aligning to TRBD1. The CDR3 has 13 residues. With 4 bases clipped from V and 5 bases from J, the junction kept 2 bases outside the gene matches.

The rearrangement links TRBV2 to TRBJ1-4; the D gene is possibly TRBD1 (6 bases). V lost 2 bases and J lost 0, with 10 bases in between. Germline V gene lookup returns CDR1 SNHLY and CDR2 FYNNEI. The CDR3 is made up of 16 amino acids. CDR3 loop: CASSERGIATNEKLFF. DNA of the CDR3: TGTGCCAGCAGTGAAAGGGGGATTGCAACTAATGAAAAACTGTTTTTT.

Worth noting for this clone: The junction does not match germline at one end; this may be a read error. The chain recombines TRBV7-2 with TRBJ2-1, with TRBD2 identical over 9 bases. The CDR3 covers 14 residues. CDR1 SGHTA and CDR2 FQGNSA come from the germline V gene. CDR3 residues: CASSYAPGTSILLF. The CDR3 nucleotides read TGTGCCAGCAGCTACGCCCCCGGGACTAGCATTTTACTCTTC.

In its sample, this clone was seen a few times. This rearrangement joins TRBV6-5 to TRBJ2-1; D gene ambiguous. V dropped 7 bases and J dropped 0 bases, with 13 bases sitting between them. Germline V gene sequence: CDR1 MNHEY, CDR2 SVGAGI. The CDR3 has 15 amino acids. The chain's CDR3 is CASKPGTGSYNEQFF. CDR3 DNA sequence: TGTGCCAGCAAGCCGGGTACGGGCTCCTACAATGAGCAGTTCTTC.

The chain joins TRBV19 to TRBJ2-5; D is possibly TRBD1 (6 bases). Germline V lookup: CDR1 LNHDA, CDR2 SQIVND (reference sequence). With 6 bases removed from V and 1 base from J, the gap between germline ends came to 21 bases. This CDR3 has 17 residues. The CDR3 reads CASRNDAGRGGQETQYF. In DNA form, the CDR3 reads TGTGCCAGTAGAAATGATGCAGGAAGAGGGGGCCAAGAGACCCAGTACTTC.

V gene TRBV6-6 combines with J gene TRBJ1-2; possibly TRBD1 for D (5 bases). V was trimmed by 5 bases and J by 0 bases, leaving 22 bases between them. The length of the CDR3 is 18 residues. The germline CDR1 and CDR2 sequences are MNHNY and SVGAGI (reference sequence). CDR3: CASSPSLGATGPNYGYTF. The CDR3 bases are TGTGCCAGCAGTCCATCCCTGGGCGCTACAGGACCTAACTATGGCTACACCTTC.

The chain combines TRBV18 with TRBJ1-5; D unresolved. With 3 bases removed from V and 1 base from J, the gap between germline ends came to 7 bases. Germline V CDR1 and CDR2: KGHSH, LQKENI. The CDR3 has 14 amino acids. CDR3 DNA: TGTGCCAGCTCACCGTTGCAGAGCAATCAGCCCCAGCATTTT. It yields the protein CASSPLQSNQPQHF.

The genes are TRBV27 and TRBJ1-2; a possible D gene is TRBD1 (5 bases). Trimming removed 3 bases at V and 5 bases at J, with 10 bases between. This CDR3 comprises 13 residues. Looked up from germline, CDR1 is MNHEY and CDR2 is SMNVEV (reference sequence). This chain's CDR3 is CASSFSGRYGYTF. The CDR3 DNA reads TGTGCCAGCAGTTTCTCAGGGAGGTATGGCTACACCTTC.

The chain employs TRBV3-1 (or the pseudogene TRBV3-2) and TRBJ1-5, with D possibly being TRBD1 (6 bases). Trimming took 2 bases from V and 3 from J, leaving 14 bases between them. Germline CDR1 is LGHDT and CDR2 is YNNKEL (reference sequence). This CDR3 comprises 16 residues. CDR3 DNA: TGTGCCAGCAGCCAAATAAGATACAGGGACAATCAGCCCCAGCATTTT. Translated, it gives CASSQIRYRDNQPQHF.

J is TRBJ1-2 and V is TRBV6-6; D call uncertain. V lost 9 bases to trimming and J lost 4 bases, with 15 bases between them. The CDR3 covers 13 residues. Germline V CDR1 and CDR2: MNHNY, SVGAGI (reference sequence). The CDR3, as DNA: TGTGCCAGTGTCCAGGAGGTCCGCTATGGCTACACCTTC. Translation: CASVQEVRYGYTF.

V and J are TRBV5-1 and TRBJ2-6; 9 bases are shared with TRBD1. The CDR3 length is 17 residues. J lost 1 base, V lost 0 bases, and 2 bases had no gene match. Germline V lookup: CDR1 SGHRS, CDR2 YFSETQ. The CDR3 sequence: CASSLGGTGSGANVLTF. The CDR3 nucleotides read TGCGCCAGCAGCTTGGGCGGGACAGGGTCTGGGGCCAACGTCCTGACTTTC.

This clone has a handful of counts. V gene TRBV2 combines with J gene TRBJ1-2, with 8 bases identical to TRBD1. This CDR3 spans 13 amino acids. Germline V gives CDR1 SNHLY, CDR2 FYNNEI. Trimming at V came to 2 bases and at J to 8 bases, leaving 4 bases not matched to a gene. The CDR3 DNA follows: TGTGCCAGCAGTGAACAGGGGGCAGGAGGCTACACCTTC. Protein: CASSEQGAGGYTF.

The count of this clone is one. J is TRBJ1-6 and V is TRBV7-9; 9 bases fit TRBD1. This CDR3 has 15 residues. The junction had 3 bases not matched to a gene; V was cut back by 5 bases and J by 4 bases. Germline V lookup: CDR1 SEHNR, CDR2 FQNEAQ (reference sequence). DNA of the CDR3: TGTGCCAGCAGCGGGGGACAGGGATATAATTCACCCCTCCACTTT. Translating gives CASSGGQGYNSPLHF.

The chain is built from TRBV30 and TRBJ1-1; possibly TRBD1 for D (5 bases). Trimming left V 3 bases short and J 7 bases short, with 12 bases between. Germline V gene sequence: CDR1 GTSNPN, CDR2 SVGIG (reference sequence). This CDR3 has 12 residues. The CDR3: CAWSRGGIEAFF. CDR3 in DNA: TGTGCCTGGAGCCGGGGGGGGATTGAAGCTTTCTTT.

The J gene is TRBJ2-7, the V gene TRBV6-5, with 8 bases that match TRBD1. The CDR3 is made up of 15 amino acids. V lost 7 bases, J lost 0 bases, and 8 bases stayed unmatched. Germline CDR1 is MNHEY and CDR2 is SVGAGI. This CDR3 is CASNSGTGLSYEQYF. The CDR3 DNA sequence: TGTGCCAGCAATTCCGGGACAGGCCTCTCCTACGAGCAGTACTTC.

J is TRBJ1-2 and V is TRBV9, with 7 bases fitting TRBD1. CDR3 length: 15 amino acids. V gave up 4 bases and J gave up 8 bases; unmatched junction bases: 14. Germline assignment: CDR1 SGDLS and CDR2 YYNGEE. The DNA for the CDR3 is TGTGCCAGCAGCACCCGTTCGCCAGGGGGTCAGGGCTACACCTTC. It yields the protein CASSTRSPGGQGYTF.

This rearrangement joins TRBV5-4 to TRBJ1-6; 10 nucleotides line up with TRBD1. V shed 3 bases and J 2 bases; nucleotides not matched to a gene: 5. The germline V gene encodes CDR1 SGHNT and CDR2 YYREEE (reference sequence). CDR3 size: 17 residues. Written as DNA, the CDR3 is TGTGCCAGCAGCTGGGGGGGGACAGGGGCCTATAATTCACCCCTCCACTTT. This translates into CASSWGGTGAYNSPLHF.

This clone has just one count. V and J are TRBV12-3 or TRBV12-4 and TRBJ1-1; D is perhaps TRBD1 (6 bases). Trimming removed 7 bases at V and 5 bases at J, with 14 bases between. There are 13 residues in the CDR3. The CDR3 DNA reads as TGTGCCAGCATCCGAGGGGGAGAGACTGAAGCTTTCTTT. Protein: CASIRGGETEAFF.

The chain uses TRBV7-8 and TRBJ1-3; D is unclear. Germline CDR1 reads SGHVS; CDR2 reads FQNEAQ. This CDR3 spans 15 amino acids. V was cut by 7 bases and J by 2 bases, with 15 bases left in between. The DNA of the CDR3 is TGTGCCAGCACACATAGGCCGGGTCCTGGAAACACCATATATTTT. It encodes CASTHRPGPGNTIYF. The complete variable domain, with remaining parts taken from reference TRBV7-8 and TRBJ1-3, reads GAGVSQSPRYKVAKRGQDVALRCDPISGHVSLFWYQQALGQGPEFLTYFQNEAQLDKSGLPSDRFFAERPEGSVSTLKIQRTQQEDSAVYLCASTHRPGPGNTIYFGEGSWLTVV.

This clone occurred once. The DNA for the CDR3 is TGTGCCAGCAGCTTAGGAGGGACAGGACTCTATGGCTACACCTTC. Its translation is CASSLGGTGLYGYTF. The V gene is TRBV7-2, the J gene TRBJ1-2, with 8 nucleotides matching TRBD1. This CDR3 region has 15 residues. The V and J ends lost 1 base and 4 bases, in that order; junction bases with no gene match: 5. CDR1 is SGHTA and CDR2 is FQGNSA in the germline V gene.

V usage is TRBV2 and J usage is TRBJ2-1; 10 positions match TRBD2. Germline V gene data show CDR1 as SNHLY and CDR2 as FYNNEI. There are 18 residues in the CDR3. Trimming took 4 bases from V and 4 from J; bases not matched to a gene: 13. The CDR3 sequence is CASSVELWSSGGYNEQFF. The DNA for the CDR3 is TGTGCCAGCAGTGTTGAACTTTGGTCTAGCGGGGGTTACAATGAGCAGTTCTTC.

The chain couples TRBV11-2 to TRBJ2-5; the match to TRBD1 covers 8 bases. Germline CDR1 SGHAT, CDR2 FQNNGV. The V gene end was trimmed by 4 bases and the J gene end by 5 bases; junction bases not matched to a gene: 6. The CDR3 sequence is 14 residues long. The CDR3 DNA reads TGTGCCAGCAGCTCAGGACAGGGTTGGGAGACCCAGTACTTC. As protein: CASSSGQGWETQYF.

This rearrangement joins TRBV28 to TRBJ1-5, with 8 nucleotides matching TRBD1. The V segment lost 5 bases and the J segment 4 bases; nucleotides outside the gene matches: 7. This CDR3 is 15 amino acids long. Germline V gives CDR1 MDHEN, CDR2 SYDVKM. This chain's CDR3 is CASSPDREENQPQHF. In DNA, the CDR3 is TGTGCCAGCAGTCCGGACAGGGAAGAGAATCAGCCCCAGCATTTT.